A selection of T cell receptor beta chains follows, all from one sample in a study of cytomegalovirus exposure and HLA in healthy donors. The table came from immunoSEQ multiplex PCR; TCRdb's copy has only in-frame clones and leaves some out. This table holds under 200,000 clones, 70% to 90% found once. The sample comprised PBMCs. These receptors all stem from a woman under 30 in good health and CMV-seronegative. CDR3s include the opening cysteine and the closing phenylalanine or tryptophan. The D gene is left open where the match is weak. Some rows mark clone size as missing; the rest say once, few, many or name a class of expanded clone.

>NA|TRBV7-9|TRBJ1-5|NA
TGTGCCAGCAGCTTGGATAGCAGAGGCAATCAGCCCCAGCATTTT
CASSLDSRGNQPQHF
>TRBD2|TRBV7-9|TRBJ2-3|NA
TGTGCCAGCAGCTTACCGGGACTAGCGGGAGGAGGCACAGATACGCAGTATTTT
CASSLPGLAGGGTDTQYF
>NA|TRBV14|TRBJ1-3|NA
TGTGCCAGCAGCATCGGCTCTGGAAACACCATATATTTT
CASSIGSGNTIYF
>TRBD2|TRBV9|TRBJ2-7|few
TGTGCCAGCAGCCCTAGCGGGGCCGCCTACGAGCAGTACTTC
CASSPSGAAYEQYF
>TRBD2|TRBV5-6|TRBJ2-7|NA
TGTGCCAGCAGCTTTGGGGGGACTATGAGGGGCTACGAGCAGTACTTC
CASSFGGTMRGYEQYF
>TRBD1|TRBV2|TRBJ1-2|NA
TGTGCCAGCGACCCCAGGGACAGAATTAACTATGGCTACACCTTC
CASDPRDRINYGYTF
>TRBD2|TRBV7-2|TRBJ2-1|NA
TGTGCCAGCAGCTTTAGCGGGTTATACAATGAGCAGTTCTTC
CASSFSGLYNEQFF
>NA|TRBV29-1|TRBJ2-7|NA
TGCAGCACAGGGGGGGGGAATGCCTACGAGCAGTACTTC
CSTGGGNAYEQYF
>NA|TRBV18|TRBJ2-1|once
TGTGCCAGCTCACCACGAGGGCTAGGGACCTACAATGAGCAGTTCTTC
CASSPRGLGTYNEQFF
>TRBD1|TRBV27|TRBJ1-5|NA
TGTGCCAGCAGTTCCCTGGGACAGAATCAGCCCCAGCATTTT
CASSSLGQNQPQHF
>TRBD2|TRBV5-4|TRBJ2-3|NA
TGTGCCACGAGGGGTAGCGGGGGGGTAGGCGCAGATACGCAGTATTTT
CATRGSGGVGADTQYF
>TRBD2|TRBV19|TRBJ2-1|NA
TGTGCCAGTAGGGCTACTAGCGGACCCTACAATGAGCAGTTCTTC
CASRATSGPYNEQFF
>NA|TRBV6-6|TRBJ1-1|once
TGTGCCAGCAGTTGGAGCACTGAAGCTTTCTTT
CASSWSTEAFF
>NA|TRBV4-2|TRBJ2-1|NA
TGTGCCAGCAGCCCAACGGGACAACTACGGAATGAGCAGTTCTTC
CASSPTGQLRNEQFF
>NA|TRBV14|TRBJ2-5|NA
TGTGCCAGCAGCCAAGATTACTCCGGTTCTCTGGAGACCCAGTACTTC
CASSQDYSGSLETQYF
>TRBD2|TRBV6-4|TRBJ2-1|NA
TGTGCCAGCAGTGACGAGAGCGGGGGGTACAATGAGCAGTTCTTC
CASSDESGGYNEQFF
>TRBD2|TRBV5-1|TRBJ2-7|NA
TGCGCCAGCAGCGTTACTAGCGGGAGGGCCTACGAGCAGTACTTC
CASSVTSGRAYEQYF
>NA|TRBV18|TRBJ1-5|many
TGTGCCAGTTCAAGGCGGGCGGGCTGCGGCAATCAGCCCCAGCATTTT
CASSRRAGCGNQPQHF